This TCR beta chain was captured by sequencing in a study of response to subunit inactivated influenza vaccine. Whole-study findings and limits: Few additional T cells are recruited per seasonal influenza vaccination, authors suggested.

TCRdb independently ran MiXCR on the RT-PCR reads; one entry per CDR3 protein. The data hold more than 450,000 distinct CDR3 sequences, with 7.6% observed a single time. This clonotype came up many times. Its antigen is unknown. This sequence originates from a man aged 50-75 years who received an inactivated influenza vaccine. This specimen was PBMCs from blood, taken less than 25 months after vaccination.

The CDR3 nucleotides are TGCAGTGCTAGAGGTGGGAGACGCACAGATACGCAGTATTTT. Its translation: CSARGGRRTDTQYF. The rearrangement links TRBV20-1 to TRBJ2-3; maybe TRBD2 (5 bases). Trimming cost V 1 base and J 1 base, with 9 bases left between them. Germline CDR1 is DFQATT and CDR2 is SNEGSKA (reference sequence). The CDR3 extends over 14 amino acids.